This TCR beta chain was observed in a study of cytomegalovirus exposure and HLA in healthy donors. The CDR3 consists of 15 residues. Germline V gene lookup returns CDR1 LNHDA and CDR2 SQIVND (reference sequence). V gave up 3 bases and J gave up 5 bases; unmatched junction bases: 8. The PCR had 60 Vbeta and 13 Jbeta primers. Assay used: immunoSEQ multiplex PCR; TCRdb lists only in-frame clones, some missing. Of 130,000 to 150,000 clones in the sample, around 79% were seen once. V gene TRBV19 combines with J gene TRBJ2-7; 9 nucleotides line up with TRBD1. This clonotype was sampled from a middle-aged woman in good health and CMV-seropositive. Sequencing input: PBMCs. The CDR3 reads CASSIYGQGTHEQYF. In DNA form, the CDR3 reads TGTGCCAGTAGTATCTACGGACAGGGGACCCACGAGCAGTACTTC.